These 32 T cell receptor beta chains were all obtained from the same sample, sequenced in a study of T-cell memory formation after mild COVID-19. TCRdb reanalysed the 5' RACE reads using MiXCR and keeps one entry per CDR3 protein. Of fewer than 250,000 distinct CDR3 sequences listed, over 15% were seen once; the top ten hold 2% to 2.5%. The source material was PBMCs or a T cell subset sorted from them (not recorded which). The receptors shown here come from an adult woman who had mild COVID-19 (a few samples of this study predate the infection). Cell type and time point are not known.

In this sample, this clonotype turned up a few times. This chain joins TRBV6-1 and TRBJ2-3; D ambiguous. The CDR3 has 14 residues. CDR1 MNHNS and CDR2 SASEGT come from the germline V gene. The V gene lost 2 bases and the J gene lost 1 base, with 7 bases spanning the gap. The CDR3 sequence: CASSESPGTDTQYF. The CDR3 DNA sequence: TGTGCCAGCAGTGAATCCCCAGGCACAGATACGCAGTATTTT.

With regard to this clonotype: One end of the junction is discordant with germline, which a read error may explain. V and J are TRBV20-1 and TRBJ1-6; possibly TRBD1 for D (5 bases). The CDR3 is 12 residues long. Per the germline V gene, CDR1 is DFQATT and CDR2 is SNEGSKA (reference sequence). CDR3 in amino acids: CSASGYNSPIHF. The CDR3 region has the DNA TGCAGTGCGTCAGGGTATAATTCACCCATCCACTTT.

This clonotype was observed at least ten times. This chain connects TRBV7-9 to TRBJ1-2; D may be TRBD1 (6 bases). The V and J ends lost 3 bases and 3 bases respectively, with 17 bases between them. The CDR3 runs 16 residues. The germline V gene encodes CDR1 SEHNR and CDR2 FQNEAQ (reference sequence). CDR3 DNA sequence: TGTGCCAGCAGCTTGGGCAGTGAGGGGGATGACTATGGCTACACCTTC. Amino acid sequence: CASSLGSEGDDYGYTF.

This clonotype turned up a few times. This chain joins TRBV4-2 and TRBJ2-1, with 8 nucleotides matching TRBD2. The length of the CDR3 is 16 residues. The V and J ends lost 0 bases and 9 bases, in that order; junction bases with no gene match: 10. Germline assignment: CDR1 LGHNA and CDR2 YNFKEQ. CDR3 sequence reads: CASSQDRTGGPAEQFF. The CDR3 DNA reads TGTGCCAGCAGCCAAGATCGGACGGGGGGGCCGGCTGAGCAGTTCTTC.

The CDR3 region has the DNA TGTGCCAGCACGACCCAGGGGCGGGTGAACACTGAAGCTTTCTTT. This encodes CASTTQGRVNTEAFF. V is TRBV7-2 and J is TRBJ1-1; TRBD1 is a possible D gene (6 bases). The V end lost 7 bases, the J end lost 0 bases, and 15 bases lay between the germline ends. The CDR3 extends over 15 amino acids. The germline V gene has CDR1 SGHTA and CDR2 FQGNSA.

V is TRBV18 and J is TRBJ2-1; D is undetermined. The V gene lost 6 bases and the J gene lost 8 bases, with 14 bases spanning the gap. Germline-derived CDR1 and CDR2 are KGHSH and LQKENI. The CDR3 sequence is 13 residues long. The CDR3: CASSLRSADEQFF. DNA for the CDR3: TGTGCCAGCTCTCTCCGGTCGGCCGATGAGCAGTTCTTC.

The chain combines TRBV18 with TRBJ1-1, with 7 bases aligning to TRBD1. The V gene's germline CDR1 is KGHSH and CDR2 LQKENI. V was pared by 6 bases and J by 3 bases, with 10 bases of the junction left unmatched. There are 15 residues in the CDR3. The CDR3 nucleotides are TGTGCCAGCTCCCGCTACGTTACAGGGGACACTGAAGCTTTCTTT. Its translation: CASSRYVTGDTEAFF. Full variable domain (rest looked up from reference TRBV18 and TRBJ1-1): NAGVMQNPRHLVRRRGQEARLRCSPMKGHSHVYWYRQLPEEGLKFMVYLQKENIIDESGMPKERFSAEFPKEGPSILRIQQVVRGDSAAYFCASSRYVTGDTEAFFGQGTRLTVV.

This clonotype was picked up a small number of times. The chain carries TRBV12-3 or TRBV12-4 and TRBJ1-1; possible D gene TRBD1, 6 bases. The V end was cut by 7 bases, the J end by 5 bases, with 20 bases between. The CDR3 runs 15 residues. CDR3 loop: CASILTTYRVTEAFF. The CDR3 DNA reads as TGTGCCAGCATCCTTACAACTTACAGGGTAACTGAAGCTTTCTTT.

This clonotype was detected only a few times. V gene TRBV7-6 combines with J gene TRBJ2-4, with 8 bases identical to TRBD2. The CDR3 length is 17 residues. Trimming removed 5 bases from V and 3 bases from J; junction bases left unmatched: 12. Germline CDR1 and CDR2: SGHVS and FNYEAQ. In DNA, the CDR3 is TGTGCCAGCAGCCCCGGTCGGGGGGGTTTAGGCAAAAACATTCAGTACTTC. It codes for CASSPGRGGLGKNIQYF.

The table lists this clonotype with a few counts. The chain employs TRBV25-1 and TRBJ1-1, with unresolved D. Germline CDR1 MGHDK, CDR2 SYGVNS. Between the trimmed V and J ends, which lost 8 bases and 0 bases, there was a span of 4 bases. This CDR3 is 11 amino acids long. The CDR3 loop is CASFMNTEAFF. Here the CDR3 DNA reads TGTGCCAGCTTCATGAACACTGAAGCTTTCTTT.

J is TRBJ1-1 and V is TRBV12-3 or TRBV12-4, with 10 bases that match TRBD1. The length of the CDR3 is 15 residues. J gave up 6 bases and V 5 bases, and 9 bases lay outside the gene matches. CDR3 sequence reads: CASSPTTGGWAEAFF. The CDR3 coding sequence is TGTGCCAGCAGTCCTACGACAGGGGGCTGGGCTGAAGCTTTCTTT.

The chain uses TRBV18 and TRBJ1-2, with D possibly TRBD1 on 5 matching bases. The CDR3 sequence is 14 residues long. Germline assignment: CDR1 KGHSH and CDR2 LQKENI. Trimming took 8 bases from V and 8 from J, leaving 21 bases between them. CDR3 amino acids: CASRRPGPGTGYTF. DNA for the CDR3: TGTGCCAGCCGACGGCCGGGGCCCGGTACGGGCTACACCTTC.

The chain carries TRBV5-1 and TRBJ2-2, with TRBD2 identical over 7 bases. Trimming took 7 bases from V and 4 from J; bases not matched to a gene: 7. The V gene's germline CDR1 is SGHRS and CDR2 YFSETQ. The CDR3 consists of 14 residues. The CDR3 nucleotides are TGCGCCAGCCAGCGGGAAGTTGTCACCGGGGAGCTGTTTTTT. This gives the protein CASQREVVTGELFF. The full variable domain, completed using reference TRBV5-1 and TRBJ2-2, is KAGVTQTPRYLIKTRGQQVTLSCSPISGHRSVSWYQQTPGQGLQFLFEYFSETQRNKGNFPGRFSGRQFSNSRSEMNVSTLELGDSALYLCASQREVVTGELFFGEGSRLTVL.

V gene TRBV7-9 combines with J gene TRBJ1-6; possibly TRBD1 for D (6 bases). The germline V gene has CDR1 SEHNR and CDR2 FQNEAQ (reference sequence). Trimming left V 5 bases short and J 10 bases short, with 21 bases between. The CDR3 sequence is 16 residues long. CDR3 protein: CASSDRGLHASSPLHF. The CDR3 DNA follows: TGTGCCAGCAGCGACCGGGGGCTTCACGCCAGCTCACCCCTCCACTTT.

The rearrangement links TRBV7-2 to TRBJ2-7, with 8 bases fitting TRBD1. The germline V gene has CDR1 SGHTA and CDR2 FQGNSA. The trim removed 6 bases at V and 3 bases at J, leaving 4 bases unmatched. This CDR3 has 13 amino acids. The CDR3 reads CASRNGQGYEQYF. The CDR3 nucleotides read TGTGCCAGCAGAAACGGACAGGGCTACGAGCAGTACTTC.

Here the CDR3 reads CASVRSLAHNEQFF. For the CDR3, the DNA is TGTGCCAGCGTAAGGAGCCTCGCTCACAATGAGCAGTTCTTC. V gene TRBV6-2 or TRBV6-3 combines with J gene TRBJ2-1; D is uncertain. Trimming cost V 8 bases and J 5 bases, with 16 bases left between them. Germline V gene lookup returns CDR1 MNHEY and CDR2 SVGEGT. The CDR3 runs to 14 residues.

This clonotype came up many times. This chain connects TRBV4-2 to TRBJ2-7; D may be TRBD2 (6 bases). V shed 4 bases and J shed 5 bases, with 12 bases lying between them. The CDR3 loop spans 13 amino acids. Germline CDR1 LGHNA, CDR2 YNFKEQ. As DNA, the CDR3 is TGTGCCAGCAGCCGCGGACTATTTCACGAGCAGTACTTC. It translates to CASSRGLFHEQYF.

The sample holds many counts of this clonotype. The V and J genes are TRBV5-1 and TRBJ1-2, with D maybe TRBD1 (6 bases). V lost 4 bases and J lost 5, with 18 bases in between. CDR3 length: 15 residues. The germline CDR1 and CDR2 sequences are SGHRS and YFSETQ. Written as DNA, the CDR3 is TGCGCCAGCAGCGTGTCACCCACGGGGGCGTATGGCTACACCTTC. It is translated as CASSVSPTGAYGYTF.

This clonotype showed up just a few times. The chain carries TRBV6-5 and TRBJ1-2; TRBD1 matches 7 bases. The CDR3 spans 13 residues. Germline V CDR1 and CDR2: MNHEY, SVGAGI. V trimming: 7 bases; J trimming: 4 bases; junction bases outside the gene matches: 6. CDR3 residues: CASTDRETYGYTF. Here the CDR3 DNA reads TGTGCCAGCACCGACAGGGAGACCTATGGCTACACCTTC.

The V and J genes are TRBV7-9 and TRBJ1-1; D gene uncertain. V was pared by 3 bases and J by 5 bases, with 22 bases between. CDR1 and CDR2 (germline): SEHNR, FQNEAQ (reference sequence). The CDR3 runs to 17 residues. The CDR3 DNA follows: TGTGCCAGCAGCTTCGCCCCGGGCTCCAACCGGGGAACTGAAGCTTTCTTT. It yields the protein CASSFAPGSNRGTEAFF.

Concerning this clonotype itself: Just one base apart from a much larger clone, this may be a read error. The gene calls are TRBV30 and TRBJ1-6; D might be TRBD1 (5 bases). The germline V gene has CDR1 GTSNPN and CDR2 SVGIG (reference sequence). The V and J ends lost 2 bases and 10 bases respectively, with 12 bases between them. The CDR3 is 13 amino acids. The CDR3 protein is CAWSTPRESPLHF. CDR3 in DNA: TGTGCCTGGAGTACCCCCAGGGAGTCACCCCTCCACTTT.

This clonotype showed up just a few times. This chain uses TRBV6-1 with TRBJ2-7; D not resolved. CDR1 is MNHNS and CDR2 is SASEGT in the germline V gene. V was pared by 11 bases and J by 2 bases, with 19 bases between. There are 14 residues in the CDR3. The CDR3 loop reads CASGRVRNAYEQYF. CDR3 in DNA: TGTGCCTCCGGAAGGGTAAGAAATGCCTACGAGCAGTACTTC.

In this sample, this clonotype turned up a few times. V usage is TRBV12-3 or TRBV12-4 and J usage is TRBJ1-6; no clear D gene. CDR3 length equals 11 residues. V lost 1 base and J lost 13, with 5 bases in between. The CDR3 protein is CASSLGVPLHF. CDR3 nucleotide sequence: TGTGCCAGCAGTTTAGGGGTGCCCCTCCACTTT.

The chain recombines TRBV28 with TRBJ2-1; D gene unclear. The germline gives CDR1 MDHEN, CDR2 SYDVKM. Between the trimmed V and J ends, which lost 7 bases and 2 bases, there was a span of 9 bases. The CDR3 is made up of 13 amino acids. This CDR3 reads CASKTRAYNEQFF. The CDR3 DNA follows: TGTGCCAGCAAAACCCGAGCCTACAATGAGCAGTTCTTC.

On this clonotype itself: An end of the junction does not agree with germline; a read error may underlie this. Written as DNA, the CDR3 is TGTGCCAGCAGTTCCGGGCAGGGTTGGGGGAACACTGAAGCTTTATTT. Translation gives CASSSGQGWGNTEALF. V usage is TRBV6-5 and J usage is TRBJ1-1; D perhaps matches TRBD1 (5 bases). This CDR3 has 16 amino acids. The germline gives CDR1 MNHEY, CDR2 SVGAGI.

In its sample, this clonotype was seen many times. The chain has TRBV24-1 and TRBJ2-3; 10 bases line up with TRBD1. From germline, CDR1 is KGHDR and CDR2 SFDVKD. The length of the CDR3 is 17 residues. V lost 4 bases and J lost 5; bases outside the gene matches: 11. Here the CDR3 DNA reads TGTGCCACCAGTGACCCGGGACAGGGGACGAGGGGAGATACGCAGTATTTT. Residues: CATSDPGQGTRGDTQYF.

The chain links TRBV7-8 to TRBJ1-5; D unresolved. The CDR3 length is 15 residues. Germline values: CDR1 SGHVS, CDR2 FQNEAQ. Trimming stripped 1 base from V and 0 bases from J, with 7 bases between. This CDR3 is CASSLVSYSNQPQHF. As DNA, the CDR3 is TGTGCCAGCAGCTTAGTCAGTTATAGCAATCAGCCCCAGCATTTT.

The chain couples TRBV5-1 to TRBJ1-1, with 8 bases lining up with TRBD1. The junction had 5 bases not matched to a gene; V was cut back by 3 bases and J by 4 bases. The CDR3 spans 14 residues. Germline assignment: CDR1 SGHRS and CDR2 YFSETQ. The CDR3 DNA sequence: TGCGCCAGCAGCTGGCAGGGGGCGGGCACTGAAGCTTTCTTT. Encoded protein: CASSWQGAGTEAFF.

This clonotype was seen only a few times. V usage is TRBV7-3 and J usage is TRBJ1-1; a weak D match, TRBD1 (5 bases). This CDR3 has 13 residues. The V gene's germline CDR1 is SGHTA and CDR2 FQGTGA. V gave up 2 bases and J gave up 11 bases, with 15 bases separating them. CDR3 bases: TGTGCCAGCAGCTTAGGGCAGGGCTTCAGCGCTTTCTTT. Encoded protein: CASSLGQGFSAFF.

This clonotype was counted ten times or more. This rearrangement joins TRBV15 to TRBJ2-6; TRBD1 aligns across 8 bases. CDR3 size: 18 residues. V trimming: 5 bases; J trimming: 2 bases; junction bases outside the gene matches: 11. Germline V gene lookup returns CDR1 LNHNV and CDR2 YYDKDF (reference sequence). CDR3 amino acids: CATSSRTGRLTGANVLTF. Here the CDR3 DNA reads TGTGCCACCAGCTCCCGGACAGGGAGATTAACTGGGGCCAACGTCCTGACTTTC.

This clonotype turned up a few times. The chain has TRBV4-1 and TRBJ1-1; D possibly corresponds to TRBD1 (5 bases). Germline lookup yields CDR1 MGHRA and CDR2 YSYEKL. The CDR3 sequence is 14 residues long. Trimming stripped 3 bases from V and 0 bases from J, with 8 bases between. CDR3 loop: CASSQAGLNTEAFF. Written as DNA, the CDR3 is TGCGCCAGCAGCCAGGCAGGGCTGAACACTGAAGCTTTCTTT.

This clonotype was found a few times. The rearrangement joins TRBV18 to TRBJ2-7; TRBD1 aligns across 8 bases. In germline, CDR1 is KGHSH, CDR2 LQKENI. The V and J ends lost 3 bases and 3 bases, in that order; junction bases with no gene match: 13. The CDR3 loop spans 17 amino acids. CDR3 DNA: TGTGCCAGCTCACCTTCCGATCCAGGGGGCGGACACTACGAGCAGTACTTC. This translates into CASSPSDPGGGHYEQYF.